One sample yielded the 32 T cell receptor beta chains listed below, sequenced in a study of T cells in Graves' hyperthyroidism and ophthalmopathy. What was amplified from RNA transcripts were TCR beta CDR3 regions. The HTBI primer set was used in a first-round RT-PCR of the TCR CDR3. TCRdb reanalysed the multiplex PCR reads using MiXCR and keeps one entry per CDR3 protein. The sample carries 600,000 to 900,000 distinct CDR3 sequences, about 15% recorded once. Sample: blood. The receptors were gathered from a man aged 18 to 29 with Graves' hyperthyroidism.

Here the CDR3 DNA reads TGTGCCAGCGCGGAGCCATGGCTCGGCACTGAAGCTTTCTTT. Its protein product is CASAEPWLGTEAFF. The rearrangement joins TRBV6-1 to TRBJ1-1; D gene unclear. The length of the CDR3 is 14 residues. Trimming removed 8 bases at V and 4 bases at J, with 17 bases between. In germline, CDR1 is MNHNS, CDR2 SASEGT.

V is TRBV6-1 and J is TRBJ2-7; D perhaps matches TRBD2 (6 bases). Germline V gene data show CDR1 as MNHNS and CDR2 as SASEGT. Trimming took off 4 bases at V and 6 bases at J, with 19 bases between the two ends. The CDR3 is 15 residues long. The CDR3 region is CASSGTGTRNSEQYF. CDR3 DNA sequence: TGTGCCAGCAGTGGCACCGGGACTCGAAACTCCGAGCAGTACTTC.

This clonotype occurred a few times. The rearrangement uses TRBV11-2 and TRBJ2-7; no reliable D call. V lost 7 bases and J lost 9, with 16 bases in between. The CDR3 consists of 12 residues. The germline V gene encodes CDR1 SGHAT and CDR2 FQNNGV. The CDR3 DNA follows: TGTGCCAGCACCGCCAAGGCTGGCTCGCAGTACTTC. As protein: CASTAKAGSQYF.

Only a few counts were recorded for this clonotype. The genes are TRBV18 and TRBJ1-3; perhaps TRBD1 as D (6 bases). V lost 3 bases to trimming and J lost 0 bases, with 12 bases between them. The CDR3 length is 16 residues. Germline V gives CDR1 KGHSH, CDR2 LQKENI. CDR3 protein: CASSPGALSSGNTIYF. The DNA of the CDR3 is TGTGCCAGCTCACCGGGGGCGCTGAGCTCTGGAAACACCATATATTTT.

In its sample, this clonotype was seen many times. The chain links TRBV12-3 or TRBV12-4 to TRBJ2-1; 7 nucleotides agree with TRBD2. The V gene end was trimmed by 6 bases and the J gene end by 7 bases; junction bases not matched to a gene: 9. The CDR3 has 14 residues. CDR3 protein: CASSPGGVDNEQFF. The CDR3 nucleotides are TGTGCCAGCAGCCCTGGGGGGGTTGATAATGAGCAGTTCTTC.

The V call is TRBV28, the J call TRBJ1-5; D gene uncertain. CDR1 is MDHEN and CDR2 is SYDVKM in the germline V gene. Trimming took 5 bases from V and 9 from J, leaving 11 bases between them. This CDR3 region has 12 residues. CDR3 in DNA: TGTGCCAGCAGTCCCGACATGGGGCCCCAGCATTTT. Residues: CASSPDMGPQHF.

This clonotype was detected ten times or more. This sequence joins TRBV12-3 or TRBV12-4 and TRBJ2-7; perhaps TRBD1 as D (5 bases). This CDR3 spans 13 amino acids. With 2 bases removed from V and 4 bases from J, the gap between germline ends came to 9 bases. This chain's CDR3 is CASSLMTEYEQYF. The CDR3 DNA is TGTGCCAGCAGTTTAATGACAGAGTACGAGCAGTACTTC.

The J gene is TRBJ2-5, the V gene TRBV24-1; D may be TRBD1 (6 bases). CDR1 is KGHDR, CDR2 SFDVKD, per germline. The CDR3 contains 14 residues. V was shortened by 1 base and J by 5 bases, with 10 bases between the two germline ends. CDR3 amino acids: CATSDFRQGETQYF. As DNA, the CDR3 is TGTGCCACCAGTGATTTTCGGCAGGGGGAGACCCAGTACTTC.

In this sample, this clonotype turned up many times. This chain joins TRBV20-1 and TRBJ2-1; 7 nucleotides match TRBD2. Germline V CDR1 and CDR2: DFQATT, SNEGSKA (reference sequence). This CDR3 has 15 residues. Trimming at V came to 6 bases and at J to 8 bases, leaving 16 bases not matched to a gene. CDR3 nucleotides: TGCAGTGCGGAAGGCAGAGTACTAGCGACATATGAGCAGTTCTTC. It yields the protein CSAEGRVLATYEQFF.

This clonotype was counted only a few times. CDR3 in amino acids: CASRGQGYPHTIYF. The DNA for the CDR3 is TGTGCCAGCAGGGGACAGGGCTATCCCCACACCATATATTTT. V and J are TRBV28 and TRBJ1-3; 9 bases are a match to TRBD1. Germline values: CDR1 MDHEN, CDR2 SYDVKM. Trimming at V came to 6 bases and at J to 8 bases, leaving 8 bases not matched to a gene. The CDR3 loop spans 14 amino acids.

This clonotype was picked up many times. This chain joins TRBV20-1 and TRBJ2-1, with TRBD1 matching 10 bases. The V and J ends lost 3 bases and 12 bases, in that order; junction bases with no gene match: 2. Germline V lookup: CDR1 DFQATT, CDR2 SNEGSKA (reference sequence). The CDR3 sequence is 11 residues long. The CDR3 spells CSASGDRGQFF. The DNA for the CDR3 is TGCAGTGCTAGTGGGGACAGGGGGCAGTTCTTC.

This clonotype was detected ten times or more. The chain employs TRBV7-8 and TRBJ2-2; the match to TRBD2 covers 11 bases. Germline loops: CDR1 SGHVS, CDR2 FQNEAQ. V shed 1 base, J shed 3 bases, and the junction held 10 bases outside the gene matches. The length of the CDR3 is 19 residues. The CDR3: CASSLVGLAGGMDTGELFF. CDR3 in DNA: TGTGCCAGCAGCTTAGTGGGCCTAGCGGGAGGAATGGACACCGGGGAGCTGTTTTTT.

This clonotype appeared many times. The chain recombines TRBV28 with TRBJ2-7; D gene unclear. V was pared by 5 bases and J by 5 bases, with 19 bases between. Germline V gene sequence: CDR1 MDHEN, CDR2 SYDVKM. The CDR3 has 15 residues. This chain's CDR3 is CASSTHRSTTDEQYF. CDR3 nucleotides: TGTGCCAGCAGTACCCATCGCTCCACTACGGACGAGCAGTACTTC.

There are a few counts of this clonotype. The V gene is TRBV6-1, the J gene TRBJ2-7, with D tentatively TRBD2 (6 bases). Trimming stripped 0 bases from V and 0 bases from J, with 12 bases between. The CDR3 contains 16 residues. From germline, CDR1 is MNHNS and CDR2 SASEGT. CDR3 nucleotide sequence: TGTGCCAGCAGTGAAGCGCGCGGGACGAGCTCCTACGAGCAGTACTTC. This codes for CASSEARGTSSYEQYF.

Worth noting for this clonotype: This clone may be a read error of a much larger clone one base away. The chain recombines TRBV7-3 with TRBJ2-3, with D tentatively TRBD1 (6 bases). The ends were cut back, 2 bases at V and 4 bases at J, with 19 bases in the middle. Germline CDR1 reads SGHTA; CDR2 reads FQGTGA. CDR3 size: 17 residues. CDR3 bases: TGTGCCAGCAGCTTATGCCCTGTACAGGGCAGCCCAGATACGCAGTATTTT. Translating it yields CASSLCPVQGSPDTQYF.

The chain joins TRBV28 to TRBJ2-7; either TRBD1 or TRBD2 may supply D (5 bases each). V was clipped by 6 bases and J by 0 bases, with 12 bases between them. The CDR3 runs 14 residues. The germline V gene has CDR1 MDHEN and CDR2 SYDVKM. CDR3 protein: CASRGDSNSYEQYF. The CDR3 DNA sequence: TGTGCCAGCAGGGGAGACAGTAACTCCTACGAGCAGTACTTC.

The count of this clonotype is one. This sequence joins TRBV4-3 and TRBJ2-1; TRBD2 agrees at 7 bases. Looked up from germline, CDR1 is LGHNA and CDR2 is YSLEER. The J segment lost 3 bases and the V segment lost 0 bases, leaving 14 bases of the junction unmatched. The CDR3 runs to 19 residues. The CDR3 region is CASSQDITRWGGGYNEQFF. The CDR3 region has the DNA TGCGCCAGCAGCCAAGATATAACGCGTTGGGGCGGGGGCTACAATGAGCAGTTCTTC.

The gene calls are TRBV20-1 and TRBJ1-5; D might be TRBD1 (6 bases). V dropped 1 base and J dropped 6 bases, with 16 bases sitting between them. CDR1 DFQATT and CDR2 SNEGSKA come from the germline V gene (reference sequence). This CDR3 is built from 15 residues. CDR3 DNA: TGCAGTGCTAGAGTATCTGGGGGCGCGGGTCAGCCCCAGCATTTT. Encoded protein: CSARVSGGAGQPQHF.

This clonotype was detected a few times. The chain joins TRBV20-1 to TRBJ2-5; 7 bases agree with TRBD2. V dropped 1 base and J dropped 3; count of bases not matched to a gene: 8. The CDR3 is 15 residues long. Per germline, CDR1 DFQATT and CDR2 SNEGSKA (reference sequence). The CDR3 DNA reads TGCAGTGCTAGAGTGGCTAGCGGCCTTGAAGAGACCCAGTACTTC. Translating it yields CSARVASGLEETQYF.

This CDR3 is CASSGAGLDTEAFF. CDR3 sequence (DNA): TGTGCCAGCAGTGGGGCAGGGCTGGACACTGAAGCTTTCTTT. V gene TRBV25-1 combines with J gene TRBJ1-1; D may be TRBD1 (5 bases). Germline V lookup: CDR1 MGHDK, CDR2 SYGVNS. The V and J ends lost 4 bases and 3 bases respectively, with 12 bases between them. The CDR3 is made up of 14 amino acids.

This sequence joins TRBV7-9 and TRBJ2-5, with 7 bases that match TRBD1. The J segment lost 5 bases and the V segment lost 4 bases, leaving 7 bases of the junction unmatched. The CDR3 is 14 residues long. The germline CDR1 and CDR2 sequences are SEHNR and FQNEAQ (reference sequence). The CDR3 here is CASSSLTGPETQYF. The CDR3 coding sequence is TGTGCCAGCAGCTCCCTGACAGGGCCGGAGACCCAGTACTTC.

In its sample, this clonotype was seen many times. Written as DNA, the CDR3 is TGTGCCAGCTCACCGCGGACAGGATACTCTTACAATGAGCAGTTCTTC. This sequence encodes CASSPRTGYSYNEQFF. The V and J genes are TRBV18 and TRBJ2-1; 7 nucleotides line up with TRBD1. CDR1 and CDR2 (germline): KGHSH, LQKENI. Trimming took 3 bases from V and 4 from J; bases not matched to a gene: 9. This CDR3 has 16 residues.

The sample holds many counts of this clonotype. The V call is TRBV7-8, the J call TRBJ1-5; 8 nucleotides agree with TRBD1. Per the germline V gene, CDR1 is SGHVS and CDR2 is FQNEAQ. Losses at the gene ends were 10 bases for V and 4 bases for J; bases not matched to a gene: 9. The CDR3 covers 14 residues. CDR3 nucleotide sequence: TGTGCCACAAAATCCGGGACAGGTAATCAGCCCCAGCATTTT. Its translation is CATKSGTGNQPQHF. Based on the CDR3 plus reference TRBV7-8 and TRBJ1-5, the full variable domain is GAGVSQSPRYKVAKRGQDVALRCDPISGHVSLFWYQQALGQGPEFLTYFQNEAQLDKSGLPSDRFFAERPEGSVSTLKIQRTQQEDSAVYLCATKSGTGNQPQHFGDGTRLSIL.

This chain joins TRBV6-1 and TRBJ2-7; tentative D call: TRBD1 (6 bases). CDR3 size: 13 residues. Looked up from germline, CDR1 is MNHNS and CDR2 is SASEGT. V was cut by 7 bases and J by 5 bases, with 15 bases left in between. In nucleotides, the CDR3 is TGTGCCAGCACGCCGGACAGTCACGACGAGCAGTACTTC. Its translation: CASTPDSHDEQYF.

This chain links TRBV18 with TRBJ2-3; a weak D match, TRBD1 (6 bases). V lost 0 bases, J lost 5 bases, and 12 bases lay in between. The CDR3 has 15 amino acids. Looked up from germline, CDR1 is KGHSH and CDR2 is LQKENI. DNA for the CDR3: TGTGCCAGCTCACCACCGGGGGCTGGTAAAGATACGCAGTATTTT. The encoded protein is CASSPPGAGKDTQYF. Full variable domain (missing parts from reference TRBV18 and TRBJ2-3): NAGVMQNPRHLVRRRGQEARLRCSPMKGHSHVYWYRQLPEEGLKFMVYLQKENIIDESGMPKERFSAEFPKEGPSILRIQQVVRGDSAAYFCASSPPGAGKDTQYFGPGTRLTVL.

The sample holds a few counts of this clonotype. As DNA, the CDR3 is TGTGCCAGCAGTTTAGGGGCTAGCGGGAGGCGGCATACGCAGTATTTT. It is translated as CASSLGASGRRHTQYF. The rearrangement uses TRBV28 and TRBJ2-3; 11 nucleotides agree with TRBD2. V trimming: 2 bases; J trimming: 7 bases; junction bases outside the gene matches: 8. This CDR3 is 16 amino acids long. CDR1 is MDHEN, CDR2 SYDVKM, per germline.

This clonotype has just a few counts. The rearrangement joins TRBV6-1 to TRBJ1-2; TRBD1 aligns across 9 bases. This CDR3 is built from 14 residues. Germline lookup yields CDR1 MNHNS and CDR2 SASEGT. Trimming cost V 5 bases and J 1 base; bases outside gene matches: 2. The CDR3 here is CASSQTGGNYGYTF. CDR3 DNA: TGTGCCAGCAGTCAGACAGGGGGTAACTATGGCTACACCTTC.

The sample holds many counts of this clonotype. The chain carries TRBV28 and TRBJ2-7; D tentatively reads TRBD1 or TRBD2 (5 bases each). Trimming removed 3 bases from V and 5 bases from J, with 8 bases in between. The CDR3 has 12 residues. From germline, CDR1 is MDHEN and CDR2 SYDVKM. CDR3 sequence: CASSFLGDEQYF. The CDR3 region has the DNA TGTGCCAGCAGTTTTTTGGGGGACGAGCAGTACTTC.

This clonotype showed up just a few times. The chain carries TRBV28 and TRBJ1-6; 7 bases are shared with TRBD1. J gave up 10 bases and V 7 bases, and 10 bases lay outside the gene matches. From germline, CDR1 is MDHEN and CDR2 SYDVKM. The length of the CDR3 is 14 residues. DNA of the CDR3: TGTGCCAGCATGGCCAGGGGGAGATTCTCACCCCTCCACTTT. Its protein is CASMARGRFSPLHF.

This clonotype was seen a few times. V usage is TRBV13 and J usage is TRBJ2-7, with 9 bases that match TRBD1. J was trimmed by 5 bases and V by 3 bases; bases with no gene match: 8. There are 15 residues in the CDR3. CDR1 and CDR2 (germline): PRHDT, FYEKMQ (reference sequence). CDR3 protein: CASSLKGTGIDEQYF. The CDR3, as DNA: TGTGCCAGCAGCTTGAAGGGGACAGGGATCGACGAGCAGTACTTC.

This clonotype was seen a handful of times. The J gene is TRBJ2-7, the V gene TRBV28, with 8 bases that match TRBD2. Germline loops: CDR1 MDHEN, CDR2 SYDVKM. CDR3 length: 13 residues. Trimming took 8 bases from V and 3 from J; bases not matched to a gene: 6. The CDR3 nucleotides are TGTGCCAGCGGTCGGGGGGGCTTCTACGAGCAGTACTTC. This encodes CASGRGGFYEQYF. Full variable domain (outside the CDR3, taken from reference TRBV28 and TRBJ2-7): DVKVTQSSRYLVKRTGEKVFLECVQDMDHENMFWYRQDPGLGLRLIYFSYDVKMKEKGDIPEGYSVSREKKERFSLILESASTNQTSMYLCASGRGGFYEQYFGPGTRLTVT.

This clonotype has a handful of counts. The rearrangement joins TRBV20-1 to TRBJ2-3; 14 nucleotides line up with TRBD2. The CDR3 contains 19 residues. V gave up 3 bases and J gave up 2 bases; unmatched junction bases: 13. Germline V lookup: CDR1 DFQATT, CDR2 SNEGSKA (reference sequence). CDR3 DNA sequence: TGCAGTGCTAGGGGGACCCCGGGACTAGCGGGAGTCACCACAGATACGCAGTATTTT. Protein product: CSARGTPGLAGVTTDTQYF.